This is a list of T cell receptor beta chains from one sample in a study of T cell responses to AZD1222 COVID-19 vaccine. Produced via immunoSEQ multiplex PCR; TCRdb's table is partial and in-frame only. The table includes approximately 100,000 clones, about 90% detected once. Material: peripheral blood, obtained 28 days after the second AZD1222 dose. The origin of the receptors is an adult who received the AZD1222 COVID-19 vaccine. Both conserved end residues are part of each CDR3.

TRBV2	CASSTRGQGLYDAEAFF
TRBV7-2	CASSFGGATYEQYF
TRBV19	CASYSGEYGYTF
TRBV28	CASSLIGRIYGYTF
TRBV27	CASSSWDERNEQYF
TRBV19	CASKGQGSGEQYF
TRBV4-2	CASSQGGGNTIYF
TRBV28	CASSLTGPGTDTQYF
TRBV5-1	CASSFMGGTEAFF
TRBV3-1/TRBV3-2	CASRVGRNEKLFF
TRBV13	CASTPRQGWTGELFF
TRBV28	CASFAQEGPDTQYF
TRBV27	CASSTRVRGDEKLFF
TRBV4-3	CASSQTGVSSIQYF
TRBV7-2	CASVRTGLTGELFF
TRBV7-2	CASSATLTAFVF
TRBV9	CASSVETSGAYNEQFF
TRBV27	CASGRGALYEQYF
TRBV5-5	CASSFSSGGGSYEQYF
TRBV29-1	CSVSLGTTGYNNGYTF
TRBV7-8	CASSLDRGNSPLHF
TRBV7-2	CASSLEGRREQYF
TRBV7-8	CASSLVGYNEQFF
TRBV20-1	CSASSGEENTGELFF
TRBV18	CASSPLPGQGDSPLHF
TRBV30	CAWGRGNTEAFF
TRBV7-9	CASSSTGITEAFF
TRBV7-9	CASSAGTGASTDTQYF
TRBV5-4	CASSNGRDRVGNTIYF
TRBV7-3	CASSSQREGGELFF
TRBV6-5	CASSQRTGYTF
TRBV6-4	CASSDTSGSGTDTQYF
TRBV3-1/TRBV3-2	CASSRGLFATYEQYF
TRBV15	CATSSSGITEAFF
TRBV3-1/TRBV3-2	CASSQDAGAMGYTF
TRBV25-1	CASSGGSSESNQPQHF
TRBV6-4	CASSDSGGGVNEQFF
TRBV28	CASSFVIASGDTGELFF
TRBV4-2	CASSQERRGRWSTDTQYF